The sequence of this T cell receptor (beta chain) was determined in a study of blood T cell repertoires in COVID-19. Study-wide context: The United States, Italy and Spain were the sources of the acute and convalescent COVID-19 samples.

As handled by the study authors: Counts of nucleated cells, estimated from reference gene primer amplification, were obtained. Only in-frame clones appear in the TCRdb table, and some are missing; sequencing was by immunoSEQ multiplex PCR. V and J calls and clone size come straight from that table; D and trimming were deduced from the DNA. The sample holds approximately 220,000 clones, roughly four fifths seen once. V shed 5 bases and J shed 5 bases, with 7 bases lying between them. Per the germline V gene, CDR1 is MNHEY and CDR2 is SVGAGI. The CDR3 covers 11 residues. The table lists this clone with a few counts.

The chain uses TRBV6-5 and TRBJ2-7; D remains unclear. This sequence was found in a woman aged 55-70 years with acute or convalescent COVID-19. The sequencing input was peripheral blood. The DNA for the CDR3 is TGTGCCAGCAGTCACCGGGACGAGCAGTACTTC. Protein product: CASSHRDEQYF.